Shown below are 8 T cell receptor beta chains from a single sample sequenced in a study of shared clonotypes between healthy human individuals (dated by TCRdb to 2018 to 2020). The library was produced with the immunoSEQ multiplex PCR assay. TCRdb limited this immuneACCESS table to in-frame rearrangements with V and J called. A share of clones is missing; checked studies link under half to unresolved V genes, and the rest is unexplained. Recorded for this sample are hundreds of thousands of clones; 74% of them occurred a single time. The ten largest account for 1.5% to 2% of the sample. The specimen sequenced was memory CD4+ T cells sorted from blood. The sample's cell subset or site label, decoded: CD45RA-negative fraction. The receptors stem from a woman in her twenties or thirties in good health.

The sample holds a few counts of this clone. The chain is built from TRBV28 and TRBJ1-5, with 8 bases matching TRBD1. Unmatched junction bases numbered 8, after V lost 7 bases and J lost 0 bases. Per the germline V gene, CDR1 is MDHEN and CDR2 is SYDVKM. The CDR3 spans 16 residues. This CDR3 is CASISDRGHSNQPQHF. The CDR3 nucleotides read TGTGCCAGCATTTCCGACAGGGGACATAGCAATCAGCCCCAGCATTTT. The full variable domain, its missing parts supplied by reference TRBV28 and TRBJ1-5, is DVKVTQSSRYLVKRTGEKVFLECVQDMDHENMFWYRQDPGLGLRLIYFSYDVKMKEKGDIPEGYSVSREKKERFSLILESASTNQTSMYLCASISDRGHSNQPQHFGDGTRLSIL.

There are many counts of this clone. This sequence joins TRBV10-2 and TRBJ1-3; D possibly corresponds to TRBD1 (6 bases). The length of the CDR3 is 15 residues. The V gene's germline CDR1 is WSHSY and CDR2 SAAADI. Trimming pared 6 bases from V and 0 bases from J, leaving 12 bases between. The CDR3 here is CASSEGQISGNTIYF. DNA of the CDR3: TGCGCCAGCAGCGAAGGACAGATCTCTGGAAACACCATATATTTT.

The chain uses TRBV7-3 and TRBJ2-5, with D uncertain. The length of the CDR3 is 15 residues. Germline-derived CDR1 and CDR2 are SGHTA and FQGTGA. V dropped 1 base and J dropped 5 bases, with 14 bases sitting between them. The DNA for the CDR3 is TGTGCCAGCAGCTTAAACGCCGGCAGATCGGAGACCCAGTACTTC. It codes for CASSLNAGRSETQYF.

On this clone: This specimen includes other DNA sequences encoding the same CDR3. The genes are TRBV28 and TRBJ2-1; tentative D call: TRBD1 (6 bases). The CDR3 is 15 amino acids. In germline, CDR1 is MDHEN, CDR2 SYDVKM. V was cut by 6 bases and J by 1 base, with 13 bases left in between. The CDR3 coding sequence is TGTGCCAGCAGAAACTACAGGGCTTCCTACAATGAGCAGTTCTTC. It codes for CASRNYRASYNEQFF.

This clone occurred once. This rearrangement joins TRBV7-2 to TRBJ2-5; 10 bases are a match to TRBD1. The V and J ends lost 5 bases and 11 bases, in that order; junction bases with no gene match: 11. There are 14 residues in the CDR3. In germline, CDR1 is SGHTA, CDR2 FQGNSA. The CDR3 region is CASSARQGAREQYF. CDR3 bases: TGTGCCAGCAGCGCCCGACAGGGGGCGAGAGAGCAGTACTTC.

This chain uses TRBV19 with TRBJ2-3, with TRBD1 identical over 8 bases. V was clipped by 5 bases and J by 6 bases; unmatched bases: 16. Germline-derived CDR1 and CDR2 are LNHDA and SQIVND (reference sequence). The CDR3 consists of 17 residues. CDR3 nucleotide sequence: TGTGCCAGTAGTTCGACCCAAGGACAGGGCAATGTCGATACGCAGTATTTT. Translated: CASSSTQGQGNVDTQYF.

The chain has TRBV6-5 and TRBJ2-7, with D possibly being TRBD1 (5 bases). This CDR3 contains 15 residues. Trimming removed 0 bases from V and 3 bases from J, with 12 bases in between. Germline CDR1 MNHEY, CDR2 SVGAGI. This CDR3 reads CASSYSRTPDYEQYF. In DNA form, the CDR3 reads TGTGCCAGCAGTTACTCGAGGACACCAGACTACGAGCAGTACTTC.

The chain combines TRBV2 with TRBJ1-1, with D possibly matching TRBD1 (5 bases). Germline V gene data show CDR1 as SNHLY and CDR2 as FYNNEI. The V end lost 6 bases, the J end lost 1 base, and 9 bases lay between the germline ends. The CDR3 extends over 13 amino acids. The CDR3 reads CASSRQRNTEAFF. The CDR3 region has the DNA TGTGCCAGCAGCAGACAGAGGAACACTGAAGCTTTCTTT.